This T cell receptor (beta chain) was profiled in a study of T cell responses to AZD1222 COVID-19 vaccine. Profiled with immunoSEQ multiplex PCR; TCRdb holds only in-frame clones, not every one. The sample records approximately 120,000 clones, 80% to 95% being singletons. V was clipped by 9 bases and J by 6 bases, with 9 bases between them. The V gene's germline CDR1 is SGDLS and CDR2 YYNGEE. The CDR3 is 10 amino acids. This TCR was recovered from an adult in good health. The input for sequencing was peripheral blood, taken on day 0 of AZD1222 vaccination. The chain employs TRBV9 and TRBJ1-1; D remains unclear. CDR3 sequence: CAIQEAEAFF. The CDR3 bases are TGTGCCATCCAGGAGGCTGAAGCTTTCTTT.